These 3 T cell receptor beta chains were sequenced from one sample in a study of naive and memory T cell subsets. The antigens for these receptors are not known. Both TRBC1 and TRBC2 were covered by a beta constant-region primer of two equimolar oligonucleotides. Ligated cDNA was amplified by four rounds of PCR with nested alpha and beta constant-region primers and SP2. TCRdb redid the calling of the UMI-ligation and nested PCR reads with MiXCR, one entry per CDR3 protein. The sample lists roughly 140,000 distinct CDR3 sequences; approximately 21% were seen once. Findings and caveats of the study: A few larger clonotypes appeared in naive repertoires, especially CD8, possibly memory cells re-expressing CD45RA.

The specimen sequenced was naive CD8+ T cells from blood. The receptors stem from a human donor in good health.

The V and J genes are TRBV28 and TRBJ1-1; the D gene is possibly TRBD1 (6 bases). Germline-derived CDR1 and CDR2 are MDHEN and SYDVKM. CDR3 length equals 13 residues. Trimming left V 4 bases short and J 3 bases short, with 9 bases between. CDR3 in amino acids: CASSSYRDTEAFF. The CDR3 coding sequence is TGTGCCAGCAGTTCCTACAGGGACACTGAAGCTTTCTTT. The full variable domain, with the rest looked up from reference TRBV28 and TRBJ1-1, is DVKVTQSSRYLVKRTGEKVFLECVQDMDHENMFWYRQDPGLGLRLIYFSYDVKMKEKGDIPEGYSVSREKKERFSLILESASTNQTSMYLCASSSYRDTEAFFGQGTRLTVV.

The chain links TRBV11-2 to TRBJ2-7; weak D call: TRBD2 (7 bases). This CDR3 contains 15 residues. Looked up from germline, CDR1 is SGHAT and CDR2 is FQNNGV. V was shortened by 3 bases and J by 5 bases, with 17 bases between the two germline ends. The CDR3 region has the DNA TGTGCCAGCAGCTTTGGGTGGGGGGGCACGGACGAGCAGTACTTC. It codes for CASSFGWGGTDEQYF.

In its sample, this clonotype was seen a few times. The V and J genes are TRBV29-1 and TRBJ2-3; D unresolved. The CDR3 extends over 12 amino acids. V dropped 3 bases and J dropped 0 bases, with 4 bases sitting between them. Germline V lookup: CDR1 SQVTM, CDR2 ANQGSEA. CDR3 region: CSVEHSTDTQYF. The CDR3 coding sequence is TGCAGCGTTGAGCATAGCACAGATACGCAGTATTTT.